The present TCR beta chain was sequenced within a study of T-cell memory formation after mild COVID-19. The germline V and J ends were trimmed by 7 bases and 7 bases, with 17 bases remaining between them. This CDR3 has 14 residues. The germline V gene encodes CDR1 SNHLY and CDR2 FYNNEI. TCRdb reprocessed the 5' RACE reads via MiXCR and lists one record per CDR3 protein. Of 250,000 to 300,000 distinct CDR3 sequences listed, approximately 18% are singletons. This clonotype was found many times. J is TRBJ2-4 and V is TRBV2; a possible D gene is TRBD1 (6 bases). This TCR was recovered from a man aged 18 to 35 who had mild COVID-19 (a few samples of this study predate the infection). Cell type and time point are not known. Sequenced input: PBMCs or a T cell subset sorted from them (not recorded which). The CDR3 coding sequence is TGTGCCAGCACTGAGGAGGCAGGGGCGAACATTCAGTACTTC. It codes for CASTEEAGANIQYF.